The 29 T cell receptor beta chains reported below all come from one sample, sequenced in a study of blood T cells in healthy people across ages. The use of a sample-barcoded 5' primer and a J-beta primer mix characterized a second PCR of 7 to 11 cycles. TCRdb independently ran MiXCR on the 5' RACE reads; one entry per CDR3 protein. The sample contains roughly 800,000 distinct CDR3 sequences, 58% of which appear only once. The sample comprised blood. These TCRs come from a man under 40 in good health.

The chain is built from TRBV7-6 and TRBJ1-1; D is ambiguous. Trimming removed 0 bases at V and 8 bases at J, with 16 bases between. From germline, CDR1 is SGHVS and CDR2 FNYEAQ. The CDR3 contains 15 residues. The CDR3 sequence: CASSLAQRGEREAFF. The CDR3 DNA reads as TGTGCCAGCAGCTTAGCCCAGCGAGGCGAACGGGAAGCTTTCTTT.

The chain combines TRBV7-2 with TRBJ2-3, with TRBD1 matching over 9 bases. The germline V gene encodes CDR1 SGHTA and CDR2 FQGNSA. Trimming at V came to 6 bases and at J to 2 bases, leaving 9 bases not matched to a gene. The CDR3 is 16 amino acids. The DNA for the CDR3 is TGTGCCAGCAGGGGTCGACAGGGGGATTTCACAGATACGCAGTATTTT. It codes for CASRGRQGDFTDTQYF. The complete variable domain, with remaining parts taken from reference TRBV7-2 and TRBJ2-3, reads GAGVSQSPSNKVTEKGKDVELRCDPISGHTALYWYRQSLGQGLEFLIYFQGNSAPDKSGLPSDRFSAERTGGSVSTLTIQRTQQEDSAVYLCASRGRQGDFTDTQYFGPGTRLTVL.

Notes on this clonotype: The junction and the germline gene differ at one end; a read error may be behind it. V and J are TRBV19 and TRBJ1-6; D may be TRBD1 (6 bases). The germline gives CDR1 LNHDA, CDR2 SQIVND (reference sequence). The CDR3 runs 18 residues. CDR3 in DNA: TGTGCCAGTAGTAGAGCTGGAACAGGGCAACTATATAGTTCACCCCTCCACTTT. The encoded protein is CASSRAGTGQLYSSPLHF.

The CDR3 loop reads CASSESRERIETQYF. The CDR3 DNA reads as TGTGCCAGCAGTGAATCAAGGGAGCGGATAGAGACCCAGTACTTC. J is TRBJ2-5 and V is TRBV25-1; perhaps TRBD2 as D (5 bases). Trimming took 1 base from V and 4 from J, leaving 13 bases between them. Per the germline V gene, CDR1 is MGHDK and CDR2 is SYGVNS. The CDR3 covers 15 residues. The variable domain in full, completed from reference TRBV25-1 and TRBJ2-5, reads EADIYQTPRYLVIGTGKKITLECSQTMGHDKMYWYQQDPGMELHLIHYSYGVNSTEKGDLSSESTVSRIRTEHFPLTLESARPSHTSQYLCASSESRERIETQYFGPGTRLLVL.

The chain couples TRBV20-1 to TRBJ1-1, with 7 bases identical to TRBD1. This CDR3 contains 14 residues. Germline trimming cut 0 bases from V and 7 bases from J; bases unmatched to any gene: 8. CDR1 and CDR2 (germline): DFQATT, SNEGSKA (reference sequence). The CDR3 nucleotides read TGCAGTGCTAGAGATCGGAAGGGGGCGAGTGAAGCTTTCTTT. This sequence encodes CSARDRKGASEAFF.

The CDR3 DNA follows: TGTGCCAGCAGCTTAAACGTAGCGGGAGTGTCAGATACGCAGTATTTT. This gives the protein CASSLNVAGVSDTQYF. The chain has TRBV7-3 and TRBJ2-3, with 9 bases lining up with TRBD2. CDR1 is SGHTA and CDR2 is FQGTGA in the germline V gene. The V gene end was trimmed by 1 base and the J gene end by 4 bases; junction bases not matched to a gene: 6. The CDR3 length is 16 residues.

The chain joins TRBV28 to TRBJ1-1; D possibly corresponds to TRBD1 (5 bases). Deletions cut 6 bases from V and 2 bases from J, with 16 bases between. The CDR3 sequence is 15 residues long. CDR1 and CDR2 (germline): MDHEN, SYDVKM. The CDR3 sequence: CASRTPWGRNTEAFF. Here the CDR3 DNA reads TGTGCCAGCAGAACACCATGGGGGAGAAACACTGAAGCTTTCTTT.

V is TRBV7-2 and J is TRBJ2-7; D uncertain. From germline, CDR1 is SGHTA and CDR2 FQGNSA. The CDR3 extends over 14 amino acids. The ends were cut back, 3 bases at V and 3 bases at J, with 12 bases in the middle. In DNA form, the CDR3 reads TGTGCCAGCAGCTTTGCAGAAAGCTTCTACGAGCAGTACTTC. Its translation is CASSFAESFYEQYF.

This clonotype appeared a single time. J is TRBJ1-2 and V is TRBV20-1; 8 bases match TRBD1. The J segment lost 4 bases and the V segment lost 6 bases, leaving 16 bases of the junction unmatched. There are 16 residues in the CDR3. CDR1 and CDR2 from the germline V gene are DFQATT and SNEGSKA (reference sequence). The CDR3 spells CSATTRQGLVGYGYTF. CDR3 nucleotides: TGCAGTGCCACTACCCGACAGGGGCTTGTCGGCTATGGCTACACCTTC.

The chain employs TRBV20-1 and TRBJ1-2; TRBD1 is a possible D gene (6 bases). This CDR3 is built from 16 residues. Germline CDR1 is DFQATT and CDR2 is SNEGSKA (reference sequence). Trimming took 6 bases from V and 0 from J, leaving 20 bases between them. The CDR3 DNA follows: TGCAGTGCCAGTAGGAAAAACAGGGAAGCTAACTATGGCTACACCTTC. Translated, it gives CSASRKNREANYGYTF.

The rearrangement uses TRBV15 and TRBJ1-5; D perhaps matches TRBD1 (6 bases). CDR3 length equals 13 residues. CDR1 is LNHNV, CDR2 YYDKDF, per germline (reference sequence). Trimming pared 8 bases from V and 2 bases from J, leaving 10 bases between. CDR3 residues: CATAGTRNQPQHF. The CDR3 nucleotides are TGTGCCACCGCCGGGACACGCAATCAGCCCCAGCATTTT.

V is TRBV20-1 and J is TRBJ2-1; the match to TRBD2 covers 9 bases. This CDR3 spans 16 amino acids. The J segment lost 8 bases and the V segment lost 0 bases, leaving 11 bases of the junction unmatched. Per the germline V gene, CDR1 is DFQATT and CDR2 is SNEGSKA (reference sequence). The CDR3 reads CSARDPWTSAVDEQFF. The CDR3 DNA is TGCAGTGCTAGAGATCCGTGGACTAGCGCGGTCGATGAGCAGTTCTTC.

The gene calls are TRBV5-5 and TRBJ2-7; D gene unclear. The CDR3 contains 15 residues. V was pared by 0 bases and J by 1 base, with 11 bases between. Looked up from germline, CDR1 is SGHKS and CDR2 is YYEKEE (reference sequence). DNA of the CDR3: TGTGCCAGCAGCTTGGCCTTAGCACCTTCCTACGAGCAGTACTTC. This codes for CASSLALAPSYEQYF.

This clonotype was seen only a few times. This chain uses TRBV20-1 with TRBJ2-3, with 9 bases fitting TRBD2. The CDR3 sequence is 13 residues long. Germline lookup yields CDR1 DFQATT and CDR2 SNEGSKA (reference sequence). The CDR3 spells CSKFSGSTDTQYF. The CDR3 bases are TGCAGCAAGTTTAGCGGGAGTACAGATACGCAGTATTTT.

V usage is TRBV6-1 and J usage is TRBJ1-3; maybe TRBD1 (5 bases). From germline, CDR1 is MNHNS and CDR2 SASEGT. V shed 6 bases and J shed 5 bases, with 17 bases lying between them. The CDR3 contains 15 residues. CDR3 bases: TGTGCCAGCAGAACGCCAGGGACCGGACGAAACACCATATATTTT. This sequence encodes CASRTPGTGRNTIYF.

This clonotype appeared once. The CDR3 DNA sequence: TGTGCCAAACCGGCAGGGGTACTTGGCACAGATACGCAGTATTTT. Encoded protein: CAKPAGVLGTDTQYF. This chain connects TRBV27 to TRBJ2-3; D might be TRBD1 (6 bases). The V end lost 10 bases, the J end lost 1 base, and 18 bases lay between the germline ends. Germline V CDR1 and CDR2: MNHEY, SMNVEV (reference sequence). The CDR3 has 15 residues.

Only a few counts were recorded for this clonotype. V and J are TRBV4-3 and TRBJ2-5, with D possibly being TRBD2 (6 bases). Per germline, CDR1 LGHNA and CDR2 YSLEER. V gave up 3 bases and J gave up 11 bases, with 19 bases separating them. This CDR3 comprises 14 residues. CDR3 in DNA: TGCGCCAGCAGCCAGGGTAAGACAACGGGGGAGCAGTACTTC. This encodes CASSQGKTTGEQYF.

The V call is TRBV20-1, the J call TRBJ1-2; the D is unclear. CDR3 length: 10 residues. V was shortened by 7 bases and J by 5 bases, with 8 bases between the two germline ends. CDR1 and CDR2 (germline): DFQATT, SNEGSKA (reference sequence). The CDR3 DNA follows: TGCAGTGTGAGTGGTTATGGCTACACCTTC. This sequence encodes CSVSGYGYTF.

The genes are TRBV12-3 or TRBV12-4 and TRBJ2-3, with a tentative D call TRBD2 (5 bases). The CDR3 sequence is 14 residues long. V was clipped by 3 bases and J by 3 bases, with 10 bases between them. The CDR3 reads CASSLASFTDTQYF. In DNA, the CDR3 is TGTGCCAGCAGTTTGGCTAGCTTTACAGATACGCAGTATTTT.

The chain joins TRBV5-1 to TRBJ2-3; D possibly matches TRBD1 or TRBD2 (5 bases each). Per the germline V gene, CDR1 is SGHRS and CDR2 is YFSETQ. The CDR3 sequence is 15 residues long. Trimming pared 4 bases from V and 4 bases from J, leaving 16 bases between. CDR3 loop: CASSRGRDVADTQYF. The CDR3 DNA sequence: TGCGCCAGCAGCCGGGGACGGGACGTCGCAGATACGCAGTATTTT.

This chain uses TRBV20-1 with TRBJ2-6; weak D call: TRBD2 (5 bases). V shed 6 bases and J shed 0 bases, with 15 bases lying between them. The CDR3 loop spans 16 amino acids. Germline CDR1 reads DFQATT; CDR2 reads SNEGSKA (reference sequence). The CDR3 DNA reads TGCAGTGCGACCCCAGAGGGTAGCTCTGGGGCCAACGTCCTGACTTTC. It encodes CSATPEGSSGANVLTF.

This clonotype was detected only a few times. The CDR3 DNA reads as TGTGCCAGCAGCTTTTCCTCAGGGGGAGAGACCCAGTACTTC. It specifies CASSFSSGGETQYF. The chain combines TRBV7-2 with TRBJ2-5, with 7 bases fitting TRBD1. The length of the CDR3 is 14 residues. Trimming cost V 3 bases and J 4 bases; bases outside gene matches: 5. CDR1 is SGHTA, CDR2 FQGNSA, per germline.

This clonotype was recorded a few times. This CDR3 reads CASSEALLWDRNSDTQYF. As DNA, the CDR3 is TGTGCCAGCAGTGAAGCGCTTCTATGGGACAGAAACTCAGATACGCAGTATTTT. The V and J genes are TRBV6-1 and TRBJ2-3; TRBD1 agrees at 7 bases. Germline V gene lookup returns CDR1 MNHNS and CDR2 SASEGT. Trimming cost V 0 bases and J 4 bases; bases outside gene matches: 13. The CDR3 length is 18 residues.

Here the CDR3 DNA reads TGTGCCAGCAGTGAAGTTGACGACAGGGCCTGCGAGCAGTACTTC. Protein product: CASSEVDDRACEQYF. The V and J genes are TRBV6-1 and TRBJ2-7, with 7 bases lining up with TRBD1. CDR1 and CDR2 from the germline V gene are MNHNS and SASEGT. The V segment lost 1 base and the J segment 6 bases; nucleotides outside the gene matches: 9. There are 15 residues in the CDR3.

The J gene is TRBJ2-1, the V gene TRBV5-1; TRBD1 aligns across 10 bases. CDR1 is SGHRS and CDR2 is YFSETQ in the germline V gene. There are 14 residues in the CDR3. V trimming: 3 bases; J trimming: 7 bases; junction bases outside the gene matches: 4. The CDR3 DNA sequence: TGCGCCAGCAGCTGGGGGACAGGGGTTAATGAGCAGTTCTTC. Translating gives CASSWGTGVNEQFF.

This clonotype appeared many times. The chain combines TRBV13 with TRBJ2-7; no firm D call. Trimming removed 6 bases at V and 0 bases at J, with 12 bases between. Looked up from germline, CDR1 is PRHDT and CDR2 is FYEKMQ (reference sequence). This CDR3 spans 14 amino acids. The CDR3 loop reads CASRRAGGSYEQYF. DNA for the CDR3: TGTGCCAGCAGACGGGCTGGTGGCTCCTACGAGCAGTACTTC.

This clonotype was detected only a few times. The chain combines TRBV20-1 with TRBJ2-7, with 11 bases fitting TRBD1. The length of the CDR3 is 14 residues. Germline loops: CDR1 DFQATT, CDR2 SNEGSKA (reference sequence). After removal of 4 bases from V and 3 bases from J, the junction contained 5 bases not matched to a gene. The CDR3 DNA is TGCAGTGCTAACCCGGGACAGGGGGTCTACGAGCAGTACTTC. It yields the protein CSANPGQGVYEQYF.

The chain carries TRBV29-1 and TRBJ1-5; 9 nucleotides line up with TRBD1. The germline V gene encodes CDR1 SQVTM and CDR2 ANQGSEA. V lost 5 bases and J lost 4; bases outside the gene matches: 3. This CDR3 has 13 residues. This chain's CDR3 is CSVRTGANQPQHF. In DNA, the CDR3 is TGCAGCGTTCGGACAGGGGCAAATCAGCCCCAGCATTTT.

The J gene is TRBJ1-1, the V gene TRBV28; D unclear. This CDR3 contains 14 residues. CDR1 is MDHEN and CDR2 is SYDVKM in the germline V gene. Trimming took 6 bases from V and 0 from J, leaving 11 bases between them. This CDR3 reads CASRARLMNTEAFF. The CDR3 bases are TGTGCCAGCAGGGCGCGCCTCATGAACACTGAAGCTTTCTTT.